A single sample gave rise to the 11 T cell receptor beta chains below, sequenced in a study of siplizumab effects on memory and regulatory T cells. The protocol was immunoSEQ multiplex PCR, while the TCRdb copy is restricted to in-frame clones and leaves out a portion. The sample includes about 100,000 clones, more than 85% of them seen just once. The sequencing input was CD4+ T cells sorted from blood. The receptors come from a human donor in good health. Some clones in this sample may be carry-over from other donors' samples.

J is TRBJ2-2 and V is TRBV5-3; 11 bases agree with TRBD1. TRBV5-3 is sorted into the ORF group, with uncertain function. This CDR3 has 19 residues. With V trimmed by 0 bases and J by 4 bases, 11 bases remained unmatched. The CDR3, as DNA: TGTGCCAGAAGCTTGGCCGAAGGAGGACAGGGGGCTTTCACCGGGGAGCTGTTTTTT. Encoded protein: CARSLAEGGQGAFTGELFF.

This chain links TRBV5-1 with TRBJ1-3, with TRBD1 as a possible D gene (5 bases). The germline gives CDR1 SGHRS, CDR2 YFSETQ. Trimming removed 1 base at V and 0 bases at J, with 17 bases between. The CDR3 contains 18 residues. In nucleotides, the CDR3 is TGCGCCAGCAGCTTGTTAGGGCCGGACACGATCTCTGGAAACACCATATATTTT. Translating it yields CASSLLGPDTISGNTIYF.

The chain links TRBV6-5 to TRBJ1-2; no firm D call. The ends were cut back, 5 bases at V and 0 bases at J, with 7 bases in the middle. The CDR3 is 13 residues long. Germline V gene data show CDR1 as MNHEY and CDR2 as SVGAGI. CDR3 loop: CASSGIPNYGYTF. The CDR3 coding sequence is TGTGCCAGCAGTGGAATTCCTAACTATGGCTACACCTTC.

The CDR3 region is CASSETGAEVDTQYF. In DNA form, the CDR3 reads TGTGCCAGCAGTGAAACTGGGGCGGAGGTAGATACGCAGTATTTT. The J gene is TRBJ2-3, the V gene TRBV2; D is perhaps TRBD1 or TRBD2 (5 bases each). The CDR3 has 15 residues. Trimming removed 2 bases from V and 5 bases from J, with 14 bases in between. Per germline, CDR1 SNHLY and CDR2 FYNNEI. The full variable domain, completed using reference TRBV2 and TRBJ2-3, is EPEVTQTPSHQVTQMGQEVILRCVPISNHLYFYWYRQILGQKVEFLVSFYNNEISEKSEIFDDQFSVERPDGSNFTLKIRSTKLEDSAMYFCASSETGAEVDTQYFGPGTRLTVL.

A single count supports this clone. CDR3 amino acids: CASSLGYTGELFF. DNA of the CDR3: TGTGCCAGCAGCCTTGGGTACACCGGGGAGCTGTTTTTT. The chain joins TRBV9 to TRBJ2-2; D gene unclear. The CDR3 sequence is 13 residues long. Germline V gene data show CDR1 as SGDLS and CDR2 as YYNGEE. Trimming left V 4 bases short and J 3 bases short, with 7 bases between.

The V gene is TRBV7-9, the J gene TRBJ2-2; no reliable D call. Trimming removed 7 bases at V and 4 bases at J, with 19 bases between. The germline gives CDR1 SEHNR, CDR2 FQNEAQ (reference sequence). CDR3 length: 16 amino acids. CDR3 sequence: CASTDWVVSTTGELFF. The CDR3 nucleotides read TGTGCCAGCACCGACTGGGTGGTGTCGACCACCGGGGAGCTGTTTTTT.

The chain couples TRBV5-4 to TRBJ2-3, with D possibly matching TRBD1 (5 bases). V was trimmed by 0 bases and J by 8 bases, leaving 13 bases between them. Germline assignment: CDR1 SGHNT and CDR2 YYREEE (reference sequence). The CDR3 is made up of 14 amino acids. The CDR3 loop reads CASSLAKGYGTQYF. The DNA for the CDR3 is TGTGCCAGCAGCTTGGCCAAGGGGTACGGTACGCAGTATTTT.

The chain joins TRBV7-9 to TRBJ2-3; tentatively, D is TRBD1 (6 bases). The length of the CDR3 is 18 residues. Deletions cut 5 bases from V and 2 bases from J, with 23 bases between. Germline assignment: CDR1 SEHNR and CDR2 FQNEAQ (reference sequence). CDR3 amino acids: CASSHDRGVAGATDTQYF. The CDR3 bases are TGTGCCAGCAGCCACGATCGGGGAGTCGCAGGGGCCACAGATACGCAGTATTTT.

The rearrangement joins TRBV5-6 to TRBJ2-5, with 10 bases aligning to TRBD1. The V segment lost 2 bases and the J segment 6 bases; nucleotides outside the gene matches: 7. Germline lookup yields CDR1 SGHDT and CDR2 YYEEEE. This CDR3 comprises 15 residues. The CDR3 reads CASSFWTGGLKTQYF. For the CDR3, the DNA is TGTGCCAGCAGCTTCTGGACAGGGGGATTGAAGACCCAGTACTTC.

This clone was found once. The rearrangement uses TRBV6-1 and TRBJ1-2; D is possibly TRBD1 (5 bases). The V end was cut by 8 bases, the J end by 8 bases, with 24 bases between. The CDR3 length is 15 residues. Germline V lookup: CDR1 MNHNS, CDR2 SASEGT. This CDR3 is CASRPSNPGPRGYTF. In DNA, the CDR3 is TGTGCCAGCCGTCCCTCAAACCCGGGACCACGGGGCTACACCTTC.

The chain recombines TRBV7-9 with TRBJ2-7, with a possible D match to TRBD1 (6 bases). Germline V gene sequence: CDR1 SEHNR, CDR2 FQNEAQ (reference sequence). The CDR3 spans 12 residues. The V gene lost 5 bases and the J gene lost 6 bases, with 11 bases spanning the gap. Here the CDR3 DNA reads TGTGCCAGCAGCATCCAACAGGGCGAGCAGTACTTC. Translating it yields CASSIQQGEQYF.